This T cell receptor (beta chain) is drawn from a study of T cell responses to AZD1222 COVID-19 vaccine. Whole-study findings and limits: The CD4 TCRs associated with vaccination extended across spike and predominated at 160-218 and 743-854. At study baseline, merely five or six AZD1222 recipients were seropositive. Of spike-specific TCRs, nearly half reportedly target regions left unmutated in variants. Only after the peak T cell response were repertoires sampled.

Germline V gene sequence: CDR1 MNHEY, CDR2 SVGAGI. V was trimmed by 7 bases and J by 5 bases, leaving 14 bases between them. CDR3 length equals 13 residues. Turning to this clone: Its antigen is unknown.

Profiled with immunoSEQ multiplex PCR; TCRdb holds only in-frame clones, not every one. The sample has tens of thousands of clones, around four fifths seen once. The V call is TRBV6-5, the J call TRBJ1-1; D is ambiguous. This sequence was found in an adult in good health. The sequencing used peripheral blood, collected on day 0 of MenACWY control vaccination. The CDR3 protein is CASNPVPSTEAFF. CDR3 DNA: TGTGCCAGCAACCCGGTACCATCTACTGAAGCTTTCTTT.